This TCR beta chain was sequenced in a study of blood T cell repertoires in COVID-19. Generated by immunoSEQ multiplex PCR, the TCRdb table keeps only in-frame clones and is missing some. The table includes about 150,000 clones, about 81% detected once. The germline gives CDR1 SGHAT, CDR2 FQNNGV. The CDR3 loop spans 17 amino acids. V was pared by 1 base and J by 0 bases, with 13 bases between. The clonotype was recovered from a man aged 45-60 years who had recovered from COVID-19. Sequencing was done on a sample of PBMCs or T cells enriched from blood (not recorded which). The V call is TRBV11-2, the J call TRBJ1-3; the D gene is possibly TRBD1 (5 bases). CDR3 protein: CASSLAFGRASGNTIYF. DNA of the CDR3: TGTGCCAGCAGCTTAGCTTTTGGCAGGGCCTCTGGAAACACCATATATTTT. The full variable domain, completed using reference TRBV11-2 and TRBJ1-3, is EAGVAQSPRYKIIEKRQSVAFWCNPISGHATLYWYQQILGQGPKLLIQFQNNGVVDDSQLPKDRFSAERLKGVDSTLKIQPAKLEDSAVYLCASSLAFGRASGNTIYFGEGSWLTVV.